These 15 T cell receptor beta chains originate from one sample sequenced in a study of monozygotic twins with inflammatory bowel disease (dated by TCRdb to the late 2010s). The method was 5' RACE. Reads for this sample came from an Illumina HiSeq 2500. TCRdb reprocessed the public reads and reports one entry per CDR3 protein sequence, without DNA. For this sample, the table gives some 160,000 distinct CDR3 sequences. The ten largest clonotypes hold around 7% of the sample. The specimen was blood. The receptors derive from a human donor with ulcerative colitis or Crohn's disease, or a healthy co-twin of an affected twin (not recorded which).

The rearrangement links TRBV5-1 to TRBJ2-1. Germline lookup yields CDR1 SGHRS and CDR2 YFSETQ. The CDR3 sequence is 11 residues long. The CDR3 protein is CASSLGGEQFF.

The chain uses TRBV30 and TRBJ2-4; lacking DNA, the TRBD2 call made by TCRdb goes unchecked. The CDR3 contains 16 residues. The V gene's germline CDR1 is GTSNPN and CDR2 SVGIG (reference sequence). The CDR3 loop is CAWSVPDFIAKNIQYF.

The chain uses TRBV6-5 and TRBJ1-1; the TCRdb call, TRBD1, lacks DNA for checking. The CDR3 loop spans 13 amino acids. Germline lookup yields CDR1 MNHEY and CDR2 SVGAGI. Here the CDR3 reads CANFGGGRIEAFF.

The V call is TRBV7-9, the J call TRBJ1-5; there is no DNA to check the TCRdb D call of TRBD1. The CDR3 loop spans 13 amino acids. The germline CDR1 and CDR2 sequences are SEHNR and FQNEAQ (reference sequence). CDR3 protein: CASSLGTPQPQHF.

This sequence joins TRBV5-1 and TRBJ2-3; as DNA is missing, the TRBD2 call by TCRdb cannot be tested. The CDR3 runs to 15 residues. The germline V gene has CDR1 SGHRS and CDR2 YFSETQ. CDR3 amino acids: CASSLVAHSTDTQYF.

This chain links TRBV7-6 with TRBJ2-5. Per the germline V gene, CDR1 is SGHVS and CDR2 is FNYEAQ. This CDR3 is built from 14 residues. The CDR3 loop is CASSASGHQETQYF.

The V call is TRBV5-1, the J call TRBJ2-3; there is no DNA to check the TCRdb D call of TRBD1. The germline V gene has CDR1 SGHRS and CDR2 YFSETQ. The CDR3 consists of 13 residues. CDR3 sequence reads: CASSTGNTDTQYF.

J is TRBJ2-5 and V is TRBV27. This CDR3 spans 15 amino acids. Germline V gene lookup returns CDR1 MNHEY and CDR2 SMNVEV (reference sequence). This chain's CDR3 is CASSLSLDVQETQYF.

The CDR3 reads CASSIGIQSNTEAFF. The J gene is TRBJ1-1, the V gene TRBV19. The germline CDR1 and CDR2 sequences are LNHDA and SQIVND (reference sequence). The CDR3 spans 15 residues.

The CDR3 sequence is CASIRLPGSSAEAFF. V is TRBV28 and J is TRBJ1-1; TCRdb's assignment of TRBD1 cannot be checked, as there is no DNA. The length of the CDR3 is 15 residues. CDR1 is MDHEN, CDR2 SYDVKM, per germline.

The chain couples TRBV5-1 to TRBJ2-1; TCRdb calls TRBD2, which cannot be checked without DNA. Germline CDR1 reads SGHRS; CDR2 reads YFSETQ. This CDR3 has 15 residues. CDR3 amino acids: CASSLPSGSDNEQFF.

This rearrangement joins TRBV6-5 to TRBJ1-2; TCRdb picks TRBD1, but there is no DNA to check that call. Germline assignment: CDR1 MNHEY and CDR2 SVGAGI. The CDR3 consists of 13 residues. The CDR3 sequence is CASRTGGNYGYTF.

The chain joins TRBV27 to TRBJ1-5; TCRdb gives TRBD1 as the D gene, but with no DNA this cannot be confirmed. The CDR3 length is 15 residues. In germline, CDR1 is MNHEY, CDR2 SMNVEV (reference sequence). The CDR3 is CASSLTGANNQPQHF.

V gene TRBV7-3 combines with J gene TRBJ2-3; TCRdb lists TRBD2, though no DNA is available to test this call. Germline loops: CDR1 SGHTA, CDR2 FQGTGA. The CDR3 is made up of 16 amino acids. The CDR3 here is CASSLTSWGGGDTQYF.

The chain is built from TRBV6-2 or TRBV6-3 and TRBJ1-5; TCRdb calls TRBD1, which cannot be checked without DNA. Germline V gene lookup returns CDR1 MNHEY and CDR2 SVGEGT. The CDR3 is 18 amino acids. CDR3 amino acids: CASRTSFGAGGGNQPQHF.